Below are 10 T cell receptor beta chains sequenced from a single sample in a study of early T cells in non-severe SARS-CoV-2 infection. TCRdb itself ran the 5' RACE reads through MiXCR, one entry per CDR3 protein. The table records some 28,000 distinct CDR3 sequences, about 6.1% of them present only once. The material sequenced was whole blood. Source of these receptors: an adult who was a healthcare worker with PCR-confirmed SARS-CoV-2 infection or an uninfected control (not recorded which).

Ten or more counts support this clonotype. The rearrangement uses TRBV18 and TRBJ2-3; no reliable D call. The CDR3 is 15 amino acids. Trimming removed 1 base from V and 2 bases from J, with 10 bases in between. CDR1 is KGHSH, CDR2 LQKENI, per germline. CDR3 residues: CASSPLSLYTDTQYF. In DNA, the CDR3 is TGTGCCAGCTCACCACTTAGTCTCTACACAGATACGCAGTATTTT.

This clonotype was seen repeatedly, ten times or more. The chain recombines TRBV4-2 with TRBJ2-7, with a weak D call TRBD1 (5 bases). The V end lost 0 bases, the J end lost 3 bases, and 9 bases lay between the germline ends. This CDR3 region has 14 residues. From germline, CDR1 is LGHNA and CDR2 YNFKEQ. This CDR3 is CASSQEDTYYEQYF. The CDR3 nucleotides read TGTGCCAGCAGCCAAGAGGACACTTACTACGAGCAGTACTTC.

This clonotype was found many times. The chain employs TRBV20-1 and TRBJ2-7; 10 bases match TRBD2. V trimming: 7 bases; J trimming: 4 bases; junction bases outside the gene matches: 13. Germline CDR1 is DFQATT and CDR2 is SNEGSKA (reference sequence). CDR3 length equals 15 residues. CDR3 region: CSGLSGGLPPYEQYF. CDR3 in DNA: TGCAGTGGGCTTAGCGGGGGGCTCCCCCCGTACGAGCAGTACTTC.

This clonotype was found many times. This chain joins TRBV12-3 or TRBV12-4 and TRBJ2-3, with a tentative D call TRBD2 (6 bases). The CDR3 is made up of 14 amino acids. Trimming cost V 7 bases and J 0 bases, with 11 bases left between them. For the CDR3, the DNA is TGTGCCAGCACGGGGGTCCGAAGCACAGATACGCAGTATTTT. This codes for CASTGVRSTDTQYF.

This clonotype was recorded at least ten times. CDR3 DNA: TGCAGTGCTATTCCGGGGTTCGTAGCGACCCAGTACTTC. It is translated as CSAIPGFVATQYF. V gene TRBV20-1 combines with J gene TRBJ2-5; D might be TRBD2 (5 bases). V was cut by 4 bases and J by 7 bases, with 16 bases left in between. Germline values: CDR1 DFQATT, CDR2 SNEGSKA (reference sequence). This CDR3 has 13 residues.

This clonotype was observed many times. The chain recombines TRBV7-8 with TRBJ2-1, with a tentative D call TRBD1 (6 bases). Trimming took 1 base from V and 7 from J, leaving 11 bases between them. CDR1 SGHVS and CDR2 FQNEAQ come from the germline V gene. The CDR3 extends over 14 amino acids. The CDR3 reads CASSLVTGQNEQFF. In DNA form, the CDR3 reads TGTGCCAGCAGCTTAGTCACAGGGCAAAATGAGCAGTTCTTC.

The CDR3 sequence is CSVFGGRVGTDTQYF. The CDR3 region has the DNA TGCAGCGTGTTTGGCGGGAGGGTAGGCACAGATACGCAGTATTTT. This chain uses TRBV29-1 with TRBJ2-3; 9 bases are a match to TRBD2. The CDR3 sequence is 15 residues long. Germline assignment: CDR1 SQVTM and CDR2 ANQGSEA. The ends lost 6 bases at V and 1 base at J; junction bases unmatched: 8.

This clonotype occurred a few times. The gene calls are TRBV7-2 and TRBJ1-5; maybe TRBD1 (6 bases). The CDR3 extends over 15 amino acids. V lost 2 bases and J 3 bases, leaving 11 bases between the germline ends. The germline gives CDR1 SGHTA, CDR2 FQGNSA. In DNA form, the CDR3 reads TGTGCCAGCAGCTTAACAGGGCGAGCCAATCAGCCCCAGCATTTT. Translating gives CASSLTGRANQPQHF.

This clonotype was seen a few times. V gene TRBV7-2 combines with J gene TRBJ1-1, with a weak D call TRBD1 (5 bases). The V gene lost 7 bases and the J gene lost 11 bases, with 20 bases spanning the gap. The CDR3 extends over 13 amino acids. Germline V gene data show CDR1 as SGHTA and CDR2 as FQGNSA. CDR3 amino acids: CASIPGALIGAFF. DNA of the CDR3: TGTGCCAGCATCCCCGGGGCGCTTATAGGGGCTTTCTTT.

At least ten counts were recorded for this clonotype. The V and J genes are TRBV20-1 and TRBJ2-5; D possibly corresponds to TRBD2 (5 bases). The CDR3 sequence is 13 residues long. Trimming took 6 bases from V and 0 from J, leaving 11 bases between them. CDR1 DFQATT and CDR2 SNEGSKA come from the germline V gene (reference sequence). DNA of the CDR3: TGCAGTGCAGTACTAGGTGACCAAGAGACCCAGTACTTC. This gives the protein CSAVLGDQETQYF.